Ten or more counts support the clone carrying this T cell receptor beta chain. Its specificity is unknown. Each cDNA held unique molecular identifiers, and template switching gave it a universal primer site. TCRdb reprocessed the 5' RACE reads via MiXCR and lists one record per CDR3 protein. Of around 500,000 distinct CDR3 sequences listed, over 12% are singletons. The data were taken from a study of identical twins. Study outcomes and limitations: Part of the zero-insertion signal could reflect confounding by invariant MAIT and iNKT cells. With abundant cord blood beta clonotypes, insertions were fewer; memory repertoires showed no such pattern.

This CDR3 is built from 14 residues. Trimming took 4 bases from V and 3 from J, leaving 14 bases between them. Germline CDR1 reads SGHRS; CDR2 reads YFSETQ. These same records also appear under a second study, on yellow fever vaccine responses in identical twins.

This rearrangement joins TRBV5-1 to TRBJ2-7; possibly TRBD1 for D (5 bases). The specimen was CD4+ T cells sorted from blood. This TCR derives from a woman younger than 35 in good health. CDR3 DNA: TGCGCCAGCAGCCTCTCTACAGGTCTCTACGAGCAGTACTTC. This codes for CASSLSTGLYEQYF.